What follows are 24 T cell receptor beta chains derived from one specimen sequenced in a study of blood T cell repertoires in COVID-19. TCRdb's table, derived via immunoSEQ multiplex PCR, lists solely in-frame clones and lacks some. Among 100,000 to 140,000 clones listed, more than 70% were seen once. The source material was peripheral blood. The receptor source for this set is a man aged 40-49 years with active or convalescent COVID-19.

CDR3 coding DNA: TGTGCCAGCAGCTTGTTTGAGGGGAACACTGAAGCTTTCTTT. As protein: CASSLFEGNTEAFF. The chain joins TRBV5-6 to TRBJ1-1; D remains ambiguous. This CDR3 is built from 14 residues. Germline V CDR1 and CDR2: SGHDT, YYEEEE. V was trimmed by 1 base and J by 1 base, leaving 8 bases between them.

This clone has only one observation. The rearrangement links TRBV4-1 to TRBJ2-1; 8 positions agree with TRBD1. The CDR3 length is 15 residues. Germline lookup yields CDR1 MGHRA and CDR2 YSYEKL. After removal of 0 bases from V and 10 bases from J, the junction contained 8 bases not matched to a gene. CDR3 nucleotides: TGCGCCAGCAGCCAAGATGTGCAGGGGGCCCGGGAGCAGTTCTTC. Translated, it gives CASSQDVQGAREQFF.

The chain couples TRBV19 to TRBJ2-3; D uncertain. Trimming removed 2 bases at V and 8 bases at J, with 17 bases between. The CDR3 consists of 15 residues. CDR1 is LNHDA, CDR2 SQIVND, per germline (reference sequence). The CDR3 sequence is CASSITLLTSGTQYF. As DNA, the CDR3 is TGTGCCAGTAGTATAACTCTTCTTACTTCGGGTACGCAGTATTTT.

The chain employs TRBV10-1 and TRBJ1-1; D may be TRBD1 (5 bases). The CDR3 is 13 amino acids. V gave up 3 bases and J gave up 8 bases, with 13 bases separating them. The germline V gene has CDR1 WNHNN and CDR2 SYGVQD (reference sequence). CDR3 region: CASSDIIPGEAFF. The CDR3 DNA reads TGCGCCAGCAGTGACATAATTCCAGGGGAAGCTTTCTTT.

This sequence joins TRBV10-3 and TRBJ1-5; the match to TRBD1 covers 8 bases. The CDR3 has 13 residues. CDR1 is ENHRY, CDR2 SYGVKD, per germline. V dropped 7 bases and J dropped 5; count of bases not matched to a gene: 4. In nucleotides, the CDR3 is TGTGCCATCAAAGACAGGGGAGATCAGCCCCAGCATTTT. This gives the protein CAIKDRGDQPQHF.

The chain links TRBV28 to TRBJ1-1; D gene ambiguous. Germline CDR1 MDHEN, CDR2 SYDVKM. This CDR3 is 14 amino acids long. Trimming removed 3 bases from V and 0 bases from J, with 8 bases in between. This CDR3 is CASSLVTVNTEAFF. CDR3 DNA: TGTGCCAGCAGTTTGGTAACGGTGAACACTGAAGCTTTCTTT.

The chain employs TRBV7-2 and TRBJ1-1; TRBD1 might be the D (6 bases). Between the trimmed V and J ends, which lost 5 bases and 0 bases, there was a span of 13 bases. CDR1 and CDR2 from the germline V gene are SGHTA and FQGNSA. CDR3 size: 15 residues. Here the CDR3 DNA reads TGTGCCAGCAGCCGTACCGGACAGATGAACACTGAAGCTTTCTTT. Residues: CASSRTGQMNTEAFF.

The CDR3 loop is CASSLTSGIAGETQYF. CDR3 coding DNA: TGTGCCAGCAGTTTGACTAGCGGGATAGCCGGAGAGACCCAGTACTTC. The V and J genes are TRBV7-2 and TRBJ2-5; TRBD2 aligns across 11 bases. V shed 6 bases and J 4 bases; nucleotides not matched to a gene: 10. CDR3 length: 16 residues. CDR1 is SGHTA and CDR2 is FQGNSA in the germline V gene.

The rearrangement links TRBV5-1 to TRBJ1-2, with 8 positions matching TRBD1. The CDR3 covers 15 residues. J gave up 0 bases and V 3 bases, and 4 bases lay outside the gene matches. The germline V gene has CDR1 SGHRS and CDR2 YFSETQ. The CDR3 DNA is TGCGCCAGCAGCTCGACAGGGGAGACTAACTATGGCTACACCTTC. Its translation: CASSSTGETNYGYTF.

To note about this clone: No DNA is shown, since the ends of the CDR3 on it are uncertain; the CDR3 is the one TCRdb lists. J is TRBJ1-1 and V is TRBV29-1; the table's D gene call, TRBD1, was not cross checked with the DNA. The CDR3 is 14 residues long, ends included. Germline CDR1 and CDR2: SQVTM and ANQGSEA. CDR3: CSVIGTGGISAAFF.

The rearrangement links TRBV20-1 to TRBJ1-5; 7 positions match TRBD1. V shed 3 bases and J 1 base; nucleotides not matched to a gene: 6. This CDR3 is built from 15 residues. CDR1 is DFQATT and CDR2 is SNEGSKA in the germline V gene (reference sequence). The CDR3 reads CSASRTGVSNQPQHF. For the CDR3, the DNA is TGCAGTGCTAGTAGAACAGGGGTCAGCAATCAGCCCCAGCATTTT.

This sequence joins TRBV21-1 and TRBJ2-1; the table's D gene call, TRBD1, was not cross checked with the DNA. TRBV21-1 is a listed pseudogene. CDR3 length: 10 amino acids. In DNA, the CDR3 is TGTGCCAGCGGAAGGGGGGAGCAGTTCTTC. As protein: CASGRGEQFF.

This clone occurred a few times. The J gene is TRBJ2-1, the V gene TRBV4-2, with TRBD2 identical over 10 bases. The CDR3 has 14 residues. V lost 0 bases and J lost 10; bases outside the gene matches: 3. Germline CDR1 and CDR2: LGHNA and YNFKEQ. The CDR3 nucleotides read TGTGCCAGCAGCCAAGATGGGGGACTAGCGGAGCAGTTCTTC. This translates into CASSQDGGLAEQFF.

Of note for this clone: One end of the junction is discordant with germline, which a read error may explain. The chain joins TRBV3-1 (or the pseudogene TRBV3-2) to TRBJ2-5; TRBD2 agrees at 11 bases. There are 13 residues in the CDR3. Germline CDR1 reads LGHDT; CDR2 reads YNNKEL (reference sequence). The CDR3: CASRPTSGKGPHF. The CDR3 region has the DNA TGTGCCAGCAGGCCGACTAGCGGGAAGGGCCCACACTTC.

Comments on this clone: Additional DNA sequences in this sample encode the identical CDR3. The chain uses TRBV2 and TRBJ1-2; perhaps TRBD1 as D (5 bases). The CDR3 totals 14 residues. Germline CDR1 SNHLY, CDR2 FYNNEI. V lost 4 bases and J 4 bases, leaving 13 bases between the germline ends. In DNA, the CDR3 is TGTGCCAGCAGTGCAGGGACCGGGGGCTATGGCTACACCTTC. The encoded protein is CASSAGTGGYGYTF.

The chain employs TRBV6-5 and TRBJ1-1, with 9 bases aligning to TRBD1. The V gene end was trimmed by 4 bases and the J gene end by 1 base; junction bases not matched to a gene: 4. This CDR3 has 15 residues. The germline V gene has CDR1 MNHEY and CDR2 SVGAGI. This CDR3 is CASSWGDRANTEAFF. CDR3 DNA sequence: TGTGCCAGCAGTTGGGGGGACAGGGCGAACACTGAAGCTTTCTTT.

V gene TRBV19 combines with J gene TRBJ2-7, with TRBD1 matching over 7 bases. CDR3 size: 15 residues. Trimming at V came to 5 bases and at J to 1 base, leaving 8 bases not matched to a gene. CDR1 and CDR2 (germline): LNHDA, SQIVND (reference sequence). CDR3 bases: TGTGCCAGTAGTCCCCGGGACAGACCGTCCTACGAGCAGTACTTC. Translation gives CASSPRDRPSYEQYF.

This chain uses TRBV28 with TRBJ1-5; 9 bases line up with TRBD1. The CDR3 extends over 14 amino acids. Trimming removed 7 bases from V and 6 bases from J; junction bases left unmatched: 7. Germline V gene data show CDR1 as MDHEN and CDR2 as SYDVKM. The DNA of the CDR3 is TGTGCCAGCAATCCAGGACAGGGGACTCAGCCCCAGCATTTT. As protein: CASNPGQGTQPQHF.

This chain joins TRBV28 and TRBJ2-3; a possible D gene is TRBD2 (6 bases). The CDR3 sequence is 17 residues long. V dropped 4 bases and J dropped 0 bases, with 17 bases sitting between them. CDR1 and CDR2 (germline): MDHEN, SYDVKM. The DNA for the CDR3 is TGTGCCAGCAGTTCCCCATTTTTAGCGGTGAGCACAGATACGCAGTATTTT. It translates to CASSSPFLAVSTDTQYF.

The chain couples TRBV7-2 to TRBJ2-3, with 12 bases matching TRBD2. The CDR3 extends over 18 amino acids. With V trimmed by 3 bases and J by 0 bases, 7 bases remained unmatched. Looked up from germline, CDR1 is SGHTA and CDR2 is FQGNSA. The CDR3 reads CASSLGTSGYASTDTQYF. The CDR3 DNA is TGTGCCAGCAGCTTGGGGACTAGCGGGTATGCTAGCACAGATACGCAGTATTTT.

The chain carries TRBV7-9 and TRBJ2-1; 9 bases line up with TRBD2. V shed 5 bases and J 13 bases; nucleotides not matched to a gene: 6. This CDR3 comprises 12 residues. Germline values: CDR1 SEHNR, CDR2 FQNEAQ (reference sequence). The CDR3 DNA reads TGTGCCAGCAGCGTTAGCGGGAGCCCCCAGTTCTTC. Translation gives CASSVSGSPQFF.

This clone was observed a single time. This chain uses TRBV27 with TRBJ1-4; 10 nucleotides agree with TRBD1. The junction had 3 bases not matched to a gene; V was cut back by 8 bases and J by 0 bases. Germline CDR1 and CDR2: MNHEY and SMNVEV (reference sequence). CDR3 length: 15 amino acids. Here the CDR3 DNA reads TGTGCCAGCGGGACAGGGGATGCAACTAATGAAAAACTGTTTTTT. This translates into CASGTGDATNEKLFF.

The chain uses TRBV7-3 and TRBJ1-1; TRBD1 agrees at 7 bases. V gave up 9 bases and J gave up 1 base; unmatched junction bases: 8. This CDR3 has 14 amino acids. Germline V CDR1 and CDR2: SGHTA, FQGTGA. The CDR3 bases are TGTGCCAGTTCACCGGGACAGAGGAACACTGAAGCTTTCTTT. Translating it yields CASSPGQRNTEAFF.

The rearrangement links TRBV27 to TRBJ1-4, with D hard to call. CDR1 MNHEY and CDR2 SMNVEV come from the germline V gene (reference sequence). Trimming pared 2 bases from V and 6 bases from J, leaving 13 bases between. CDR3 length: 15 residues. This CDR3 is CASSLIASRDEKLFF. In DNA, the CDR3 is TGTGCCAGCAGTTTAATAGCCAGTCGGGATGAAAAACTGTTTTTT.